In this sample, the clone carrying this T cell receptor (beta chain) turned up many times. The CDR3 extends over 14 amino acids. The V end lost 0 bases, the J end lost 5 bases, and 9 bases lay between the germline ends. Germline V lookup: CDR1 SGHDT, CDR2 YYEEEE. TCRdb ran MiXCR on the 5' RACE reads and lists one entry per CDR3 protein. The sample lists about 250,000 distinct CDR3 sequences, around 3.5% occurring once. This entry belongs to a study of T cells after yellow fever vaccination. This receptor was taken from a man between 18 and 35 years old who received the YFV17D yellow fever vaccine. The V gene is TRBV5-6, the J gene TRBJ1-5; D is unclear. Sequences were derived from PBMCs, sampled 15 days after the yellow fever booster vaccination. The CDR3 DNA reads as TGTGCCAGCAGCTTGGCAGCAACCGATCAGCCCCAGCATTTT. Encoded protein: CASSLAATDQPQHF.